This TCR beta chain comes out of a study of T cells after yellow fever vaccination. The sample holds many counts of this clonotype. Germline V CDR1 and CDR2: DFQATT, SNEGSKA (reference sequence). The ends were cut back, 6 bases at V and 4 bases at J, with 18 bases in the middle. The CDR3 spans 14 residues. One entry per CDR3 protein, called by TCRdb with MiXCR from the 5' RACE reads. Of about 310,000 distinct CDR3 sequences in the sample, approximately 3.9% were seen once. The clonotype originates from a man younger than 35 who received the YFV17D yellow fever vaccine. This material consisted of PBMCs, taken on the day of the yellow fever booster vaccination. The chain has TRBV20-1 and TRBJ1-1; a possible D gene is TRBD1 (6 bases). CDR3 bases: TGCAGTGCCCTCCGACAGGCCGGGAGCACTGAAGCTTTCTTT. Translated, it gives CSALRQAGSTEAFF.